This record looks at one T cell receptor (beta chain) sequence and its context. This specimen includes other DNA sequences encoding the same CDR3. Measured with immunoSEQ multiplex PCR; TCRdb has only the in-frame clones, and not every one. This table has approximately 2,300,000 clones, around 93% appearing once. CDR3 length equals 16 residues. V trimming: 1 base; J trimming: 4 bases; junction bases outside the gene matches: 3. The germline CDR1 and CDR2 sequences are SGHTA and FQGNSA. These data belong to a study of shared clonotypes between healthy human individuals. Specimen: naive CD4+ T cells from PBMCs. Sample subset: CD45RA+ positively selected. The chain employs TRBV7-2 and TRBJ2-1; 11 positions match TRBD2. The source of this sequence is a young man in good health. Some clones in this sample may be carry-over from other donors' samples. The CDR3 sequence is CASSLVGTSGYNEQFF. Here the CDR3 DNA reads TGTGCCAGCAGCTTAGTTGGGACTAGCGGTTACAATGAGCAGTTCTTC.